The rows below give T cell receptor beta chains drawn from one sample of a study of PD-1 blockade in classical Hodgkin lymphoma. Sequencing was performed with immunoSEQ multiplex PCR; in TCRdb, only in-frame clones are kept and a portion is missing. The repertoire holds almost 100,000 clones, with roughly 92% as singletons. This specimen consisted of peripheral blood mononuclear cells (PBMCs), obtained at baseline. The receptors shown here come from a human donor with classical Hodgkin lymphoma. Both conserved end residues are trimmed from each CDR3. Each record gives: V gene, J gene, CDR3 protein.

>TRBV30|TRBJ2-1
ARVAYNEQF
>TRBV28|TRBJ2-5
ASSSAGQPQETQY
>TRBV29-1|TRBJ2-1
SASPGTSGSRAEQF
>TRBV5-1|TRBJ1-4
ASSLAGGDNEKLF
>TRBV28|TRBJ2-3
ASSWLTDTQY
>TRBV6-6|TRBJ1-2
ASSEGPLNYGYT
>TRBV9|TRBJ2-2
ASSVLAGGRTGELF
>TRBV5-1|TRBJ2-2
ASSLGPSGTQGTGELF
>TRBV7-9|TRBJ2-7
ASSPETLQPYEQY
>TRBV5-6|TRBJ1-1
ASSLWDRAGYTEAF
>TRBV11-2|TRBJ2-5
ASSLGETQY
>TRBV27|TRBJ2-2
ASSMGQRLF
>TRBV20-1|TRBJ2-5
SAERQETQY
>TRBV6-5|TRBJ1-1
ASSRTDDTEAF
>TRBV4-1|TRBJ2-5
ASSQGLGRETQY
>TRBV28|TRBJ1-5
ASSLSGYSNQPQH
>TRBV11-2|TRBJ2-7
ASRSEGISEQY
>TRBV6-1|TRBJ2-7
ASSAPTSGEYEQY
>TRBV30|TRBJ1-1
AWSRPGAEAF
>TRBV14|TRBJ2-3
ASSDLLADTQY